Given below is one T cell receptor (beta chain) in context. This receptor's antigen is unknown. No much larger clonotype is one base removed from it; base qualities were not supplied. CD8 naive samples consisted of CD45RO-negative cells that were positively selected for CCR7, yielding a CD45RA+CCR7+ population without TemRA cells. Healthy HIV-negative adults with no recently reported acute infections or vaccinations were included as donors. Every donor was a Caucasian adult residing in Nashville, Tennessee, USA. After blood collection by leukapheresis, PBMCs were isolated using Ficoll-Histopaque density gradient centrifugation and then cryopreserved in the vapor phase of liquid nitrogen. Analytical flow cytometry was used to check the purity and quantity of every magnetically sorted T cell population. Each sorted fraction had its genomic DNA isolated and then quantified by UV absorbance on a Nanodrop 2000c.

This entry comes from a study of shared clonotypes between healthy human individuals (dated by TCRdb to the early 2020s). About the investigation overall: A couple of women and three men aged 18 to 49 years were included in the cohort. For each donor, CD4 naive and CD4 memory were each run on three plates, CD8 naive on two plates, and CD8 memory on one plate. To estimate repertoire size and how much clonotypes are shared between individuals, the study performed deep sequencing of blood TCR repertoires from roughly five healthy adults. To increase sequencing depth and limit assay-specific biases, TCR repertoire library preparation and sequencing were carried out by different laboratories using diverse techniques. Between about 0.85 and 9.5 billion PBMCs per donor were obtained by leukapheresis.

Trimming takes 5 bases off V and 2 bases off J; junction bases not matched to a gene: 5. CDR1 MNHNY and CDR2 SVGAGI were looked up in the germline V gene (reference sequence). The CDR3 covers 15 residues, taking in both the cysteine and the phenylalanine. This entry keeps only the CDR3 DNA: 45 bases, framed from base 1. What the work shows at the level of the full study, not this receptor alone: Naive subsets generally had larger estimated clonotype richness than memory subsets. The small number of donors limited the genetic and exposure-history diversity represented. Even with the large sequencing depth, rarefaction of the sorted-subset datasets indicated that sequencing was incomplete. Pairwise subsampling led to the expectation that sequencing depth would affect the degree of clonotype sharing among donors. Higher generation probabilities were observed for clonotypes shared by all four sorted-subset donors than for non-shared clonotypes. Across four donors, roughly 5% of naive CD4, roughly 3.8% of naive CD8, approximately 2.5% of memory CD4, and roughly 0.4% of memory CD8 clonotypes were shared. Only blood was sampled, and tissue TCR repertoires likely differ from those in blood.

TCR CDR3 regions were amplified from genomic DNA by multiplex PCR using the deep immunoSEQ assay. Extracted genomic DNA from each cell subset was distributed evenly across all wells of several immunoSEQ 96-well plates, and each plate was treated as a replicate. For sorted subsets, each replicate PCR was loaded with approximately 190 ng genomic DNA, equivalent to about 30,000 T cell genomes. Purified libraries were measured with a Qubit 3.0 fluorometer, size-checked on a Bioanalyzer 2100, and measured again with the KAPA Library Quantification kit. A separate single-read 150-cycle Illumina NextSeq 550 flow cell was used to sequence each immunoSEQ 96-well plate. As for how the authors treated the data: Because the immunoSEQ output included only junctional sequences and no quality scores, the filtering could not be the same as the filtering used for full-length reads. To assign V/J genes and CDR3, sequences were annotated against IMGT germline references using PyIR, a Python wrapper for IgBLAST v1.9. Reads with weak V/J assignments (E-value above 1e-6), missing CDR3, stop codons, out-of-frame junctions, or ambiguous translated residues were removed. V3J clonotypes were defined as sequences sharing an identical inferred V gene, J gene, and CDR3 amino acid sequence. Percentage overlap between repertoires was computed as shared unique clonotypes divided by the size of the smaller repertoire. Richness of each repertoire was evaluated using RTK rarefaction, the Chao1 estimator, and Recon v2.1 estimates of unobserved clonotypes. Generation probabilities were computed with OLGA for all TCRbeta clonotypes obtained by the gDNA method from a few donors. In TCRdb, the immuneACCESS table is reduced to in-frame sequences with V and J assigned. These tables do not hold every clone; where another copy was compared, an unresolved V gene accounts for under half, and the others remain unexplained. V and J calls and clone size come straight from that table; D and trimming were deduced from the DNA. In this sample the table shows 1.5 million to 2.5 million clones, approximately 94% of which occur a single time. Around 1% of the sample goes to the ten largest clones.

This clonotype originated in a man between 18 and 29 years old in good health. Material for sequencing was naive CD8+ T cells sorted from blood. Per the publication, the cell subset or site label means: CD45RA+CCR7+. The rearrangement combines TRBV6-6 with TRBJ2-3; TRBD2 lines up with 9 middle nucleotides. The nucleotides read TGTGCCAGCAGTAACCTAGCGGGGTACACAGATACGCAGTATTTT. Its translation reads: CASSNLAGYTDTQYF.